This T cell receptor beta chain was observed in a study of blood T cell repertoires in COVID-19. Study as a whole: Acute-phase and convalescent COVID-19 samples originated in the United States, Italy and Spain. T cells, B-cell-depleted T cells, or PBMCs provided the cDNA or gDNA that served as material.

Per the original data handling: For nucleated cells, counts were estimated from reference gene primer amplification. Libraries were prepared by immunoSEQ multiplex PCR; TCRdb keeps only in-frame clonotypes and omits some of them. V and J calls and clone size come straight from that table; D and trimming were deduced from the DNA. The table has under 250,000 clones, roughly 88% seen once. The germline gives CDR1 DFQATT, CDR2 SNEGSKA (reference sequence). CDR3 length: 13 residues. Trimming cost V 3 bases and J 4 bases, with 12 bases left between them. The chain combines TRBV20-1 with TRBJ1-2; D gene ambiguous. This sequence originates from a human donor in a cohort sampled during active COVID-19. Material: peripheral blood. The CDR3: CSASSGSGYGYTF. Here the CDR3 DNA reads TGCAGTGCTAGTTCGGGGAGCGGCTATGGCTACACCTTC.